Below are 9 T cell receptor beta chains sequenced from a single sample in a study of T cells in Graves' hyperthyroidism and ophthalmopathy. TCR beta CDR3 regions were amplified from RNA. Researchers ran a first-round RT-PCR on the TCR CDR3 using the HTBI primer set. TCRdb reprocessed the multiplex PCR reads via MiXCR and lists one record per CDR3 protein. The table records 650,000 to 800,000 distinct CDR3 sequences, roughly 46% of them present only once. Material: peripheral blood or thyroid tissue (not recorded which). Receptor source: an adult man with Graves' disease, either hyperthyroidism or ophthalmopathy (not recorded which).

J is TRBJ2-2 and V is TRBV29-1; 11 bases align to TRBD1. Germline loops: CDR1 SQVTM, CDR2 ANQGSEA. The CDR3 length is 13 residues. Trimming cost V 7 bases and J 8 bases; bases outside gene matches: 6. CDR3 protein: CSGGTGGTGELFF. As DNA, the CDR3 is TGCAGCGGCGGGACAGGGGGGACGGGGGAGCTGTTTTTT.

This chain joins TRBV25-1 and TRBJ2-7; 7 positions agree with TRBD2. Germline CDR1 MGHDK, CDR2 SYGVNS. CDR3 length: 14 amino acids. The junction had 6 bases not matched to a gene; V was cut back by 1 base and J by 6 bases. The CDR3 protein is CASSEWGGRSEQYF. CDR3 nucleotide sequence: TGTGCCAGCAGTGAATGGGGCGGGAGAAGCGAGCAGTACTTC.

The chain is built from TRBV2 and TRBJ2-7, with D unresolved. V was trimmed by 6 bases and J by 4 bases, leaving 7 bases between them. The CDR3 is made up of 11 amino acids. Germline V CDR1 and CDR2: SNHLY, FYNNEI. The CDR3 sequence: CASRTSYEQYF. The CDR3 DNA sequence: TGTGCCAGCAGGACAAGTTACGAGCAGTACTTC.

The genes are TRBV10-3 and TRBJ1-6; 7 bases match TRBD1. The J call may be incorrect, as the DNA end agrees better with TRBJ1-5. Germline lookup yields CDR1 ENHRY and CDR2 SYGVKD. The CDR3 is made up of 14 amino acids. The CDR3 coding sequence is TGTGCCATCAGGGAGACAGGGATTAATCAGCCCCAGCATTTT. Translation gives CAIRETGINQPQHF.

This rearrangement joins TRBV6-5 to TRBJ1-2; TRBD1 matches at 7 bases. V trimming: 4 bases; J trimming: 8 bases; junction bases outside the gene matches: 10. This CDR3 contains 14 residues. Germline CDR1 and CDR2: MNHEY and SVGAGI. Written as DNA, the CDR3 is TGTGCCAGCAGTTCCGGACAGGCCGCAAAGGGCTACACCTTC. Its protein is CASSSGQAAKGYTF.

This clonotype was counted a few times. The rearrangement links TRBV7-9 to TRBJ2-2, with D perhaps given as TRBD1 or TRBD2 (5 bases each). CDR1 SEHNR and CDR2 FQNEAQ come from the germline V gene (reference sequence). The CDR3 is 16 residues long. The ends were cut back, 4 bases at V and 2 bases at J, with 14 bases in the middle. The CDR3 reads CASSSFPGRNTGELFF. The DNA for the CDR3 is TGTGCCAGCAGCTCGTTCCCGGGGCGTAACACCGGGGAGCTGTTTTTT. Filled out from reference TRBV7-9 and TRBJ2-2, the complete variable domain reads DTGVSQNPRHKITKRGQNVTFRCDPISEHNRLYWYRQTLGQGPEFLTYFQNEAQLEKSRLLSDRFSAERPKGSFSTLEIQRTEQGDSAMYLCASSSFPGRNTGELFFGEGSRLTVL.

This chain connects TRBV7-9 to TRBJ1-4; 7 nucleotides align to TRBD1. Per germline, CDR1 SEHNR and CDR2 FQNEAQ (reference sequence). The CDR3 runs 11 residues. Germline trimming cut 1 base from V and 14 bases from J; bases unmatched to any gene: 1. The CDR3 DNA is TGTGCCAGCAGCTTAGAGGGACAGCTGTTTTTT. Amino acid sequence: CASSLEGQLFF. The full variable domain, completed using reference TRBV7-9 and TRBJ1-4, is DTGVSQNPRHKITKRGQNVTFRCDPISEHNRLYWYRQTLGQGPEFLTYFQNEAQLEKSRLLSDRFSAERPKGSFSTLEIQRTEQGDSAMYLCASSLEGQLFFGSGTQLSVL.

Written as DNA, the CDR3 is TGTGCCAGCAGTCCTCAGGGGGTAGGCACCGGGGAGCTGTTTTTT. The encoded protein is CASSPQGVGTGELFF. This chain joins TRBV6-1 and TRBJ2-2, with TRBD1 identical over 7 bases. In germline, CDR1 is MNHNS, CDR2 SASEGT. Trimming took 5 bases from V and 4 from J; bases not matched to a gene: 7. This CDR3 has 15 residues.

This clonotype turned up a few times. This chain joins TRBV7-9 and TRBJ1-1; TRBD1 might be the D (6 bases). This CDR3 has 15 residues. Germline V gene data show CDR1 as SEHNR and CDR2 as FQNEAQ (reference sequence). Trimming cost V 4 bases and J 10 bases, with 22 bases left between them. CDR3 protein: CASSSPAGQDSGAFF. The DNA for the CDR3 is TGTGCCAGCAGCTCCCCGGCGGGACAAGATTCCGGAGCTTTCTTT.